The 2 T cell receptor beta chains below come from one sample, sequenced in a study of blood T cell repertoires in COVID-19. Some clones are missing from TCRdb's copy, which holds only in-frame ones; the method was immunoSEQ multiplex PCR. The repertoire holds more than 95,000 clones, with around 88% as singletons. Specimen: peripheral blood. All receptors come from a human donor in a cohort sampled during active COVID-19.

The chain combines TRBV28 with TRBJ1-2; TRBD1 matches at 8 bases. V was pared by 5 bases and J by 5 bases, with 4 bases of the junction left unmatched. CDR3 length: 13 residues. CDR1 and CDR2 from the germline V gene are MDHEN and SYDVKM. The CDR3 nucleotides read TGTGCCAGCAGTCAATGGACAGGGTATGGCTACACCTTC. This sequence encodes CASSQWTGYGYTF.

The J gene is TRBJ1-1, the V gene TRBV6-2 or TRBV6-3, with 9 bases fitting TRBD1. CDR3 length equals 15 residues. The V gene's germline CDR1 is MNHEY and CDR2 SVGEGT. With 5 bases clipped from V and 1 base from J, the junction kept 5 bases outside the gene matches. CDR3 residues: CASSLTGGENTEAFF. The CDR3 DNA reads as TGTGCCAGCAGTCTAACAGGGGGCGAGAACACTGAAGCTTTCTTT.